This entry lists 20 T cell receptor beta chains sequenced from one sample in a study of T cell responses to AZD1222 COVID-19 vaccine. Libraries were prepared by immunoSEQ multiplex PCR; TCRdb keeps only in-frame clonotypes and omits some of them. This sample has about 180,000 clones; around 90% occur once, and the top ten carry around 1.9%. The starting material was peripheral blood, obtained 28 days after the second AZD1222 dose. These TCRs come from an adult who received the AZD1222 COVID-19 vaccine.

The V and J genes are TRBV18 and TRBJ2-5; 7 positions agree with TRBD1. Germline V gives CDR1 KGHSH, CDR2 LQKENI. Losses at the gene ends were 0 bases for V and 4 bases for J; bases not matched to a gene: 5. The length of the CDR3 is 15 residues. CDR3 DNA sequence: TGTGCCAGCTCACCACCGTCGACAGGGCTAGAGACCCAGTACTTC. Translated, it gives CASSPPSTGLETQYF.

This sequence joins TRBV11-2 and TRBJ2-1; the D gene is possibly TRBD2 (6 bases). This CDR3 is built from 17 residues. The V end lost 5 bases, the J end lost 6 bases, and 23 bases lay between the germline ends. Germline V lookup: CDR1 SGHAT, CDR2 FQNNGV. The CDR3 DNA follows: TGTGCCAGCAGCCCCGCCCCCCGGGATATAGCGGTCAATGAGCAGTTCTTC. Protein: CASSPAPRDIAVNEQFF. Full variable domain (missing parts from reference TRBV11-2 and TRBJ2-1): EAGVAQSPRYKIIEKRQSVAFWCNPISGHATLYWYQQILGQGPKLLIQFQNNGVVDDSQLPKDRFSAERLKGVDSTLKIQPAKLEDSAVYLCASSPAPRDIAVNEQFFGPGTRLTVL.

The J gene is TRBJ2-4, the V gene TRBV5-4; D remains ambiguous. V lost 4 bases and J 0 bases, leaving 17 bases between the germline ends. CDR1 is SGHNT and CDR2 is YYREEE in the germline V gene (reference sequence). CDR3 length: 17 residues. The CDR3 loop reads CASSPDAASLAKNIQYF. The CDR3 DNA reads TGTGCCAGCAGCCCCGACGCGGCCAGTCTAGCCAAAAACATTCAGTACTTC.

The chain has TRBV18 and TRBJ1-6; no clear D. Per the germline V gene, CDR1 is KGHSH and CDR2 is LQKENI. This CDR3 spans 17 amino acids. Trimming took off 0 bases at V and 9 bases at J, with 18 bases between the two ends. CDR3 residues: CASSPPEDWQGRSPLHF. DNA of the CDR3: TGTGCCAGCTCACCACCCGAGGATTGGCAAGGCCGTTCACCCCTCCACTTT.

The chain carries TRBV3-1 (or the pseudogene TRBV3-2) and TRBJ2-1; 12 nucleotides align to TRBD2. Germline-derived CDR1 and CDR2 are LGHDT and YNNKEL (reference sequence). The V segment lost 6 bases and the J segment 9 bases; nucleotides outside the gene matches: 6. The CDR3 has 14 residues. CDR3 protein: CASRSTSGSSEQFF. DNA of the CDR3: TGTGCCAGCAGGTCGACTAGCGGGAGTTCTGAGCAGTTCTTC.

The chain joins TRBV15 to TRBJ1-5, with 8 bases matching TRBD1. The CDR3 contains 15 residues. Germline CDR1 reads LNHNV; CDR2 reads YYDKDF (reference sequence). The J segment lost 4 bases and the V segment lost 3 bases, leaving 5 bases of the junction unmatched. Here the CDR3 DNA reads TGTGCCACCAGCAGGGAAAGGACAGGGAATCAGCCCCAGCATTTT. Translated: CATSRERTGNQPQHF.

The rearrangement uses TRBV10-3 and TRBJ2-1; D call uncertain. Germline values: CDR1 ENHRY, CDR2 SYGVKD. V lost 1 base to trimming and J lost 12 bases, with 25 bases between them. This CDR3 spans 17 amino acids. CDR3: CAISEWGGEGNSVRQFF. The CDR3 region has the DNA TGTGCCATCAGTGAGTGGGGTGGGGAAGGTAATTCGGTGCGGCAGTTCTTC.

This clone is a singleton in its sample. The chain couples TRBV5-1 to TRBJ2-2; a weak D match, TRBD2 (5 bases). The CDR3 spans 15 residues. The ends were cut back, 5 bases at V and 1 base at J, with 12 bases in the middle. Per germline, CDR1 SGHRS and CDR2 YFSETQ. The chain's CDR3 is CASSAGGLNTGELFF. The CDR3 DNA is TGCGCCAGCAGTGCAGGTGGACTGAACACCGGGGAGCTGTTTTTT.

The J gene is TRBJ1-6, the V gene TRBV9; TRBD1 might be the D (6 bases). With 3 bases removed from V and 7 bases from J, the gap between germline ends came to 8 bases. CDR1 and CDR2 (germline): SGDLS, YYNGEE. This CDR3 has 13 amino acids. Here the CDR3 DNA reads TGTGCCAGCAGCGAAGGACAGAATTCACCCCTCCACTTT. Translated: CASSEGQNSPLHF.

This chain uses TRBV3-1 (or the pseudogene TRBV3-2) with TRBJ2-3; D not resolved. The germline V and J ends were trimmed by 1 base and 2 bases, with 1 base remaining between them. The CDR3 runs 12 residues. Germline values: CDR1 LGHDT, CDR2 YNNKEL (reference sequence). The CDR3 protein is CASSQVTDTQYF. The CDR3 DNA sequence: TGTGCCAGCAGCCAAGTCACAGATACGCAGTATTTT.

This clone has only a few counts. The chain uses TRBV2 and TRBJ1-2, with D possibly being TRBD1 (6 bases). The germline gives CDR1 SNHLY, CDR2 FYNNEI. This CDR3 is built from 13 residues. The ends were cut back, 11 bases at V and 0 bases at J, with 13 bases in the middle. The CDR3 DNA reads as TGTGCCTGGATCTGGACAGCTAACTATGGCTACACCTTC. Amino acid sequence: CAWIWTANYGYTF.

This clone was observed a single time. The chain joins TRBV11-2 to TRBJ2-7, with D possibly called TRBD1 or TRBD2 (6 bases each). Germline assignment: CDR1 SGHAT and CDR2 FQNNGV. Trimming took 6 bases from V and 0 from J, leaving 15 bases between them. The CDR3 is 15 amino acids. The CDR3 nucleotides read TGTGCCAGCAGAGCCGGGGGCAGGGGCTCCTACGAGCAGTACTTC. As protein: CASRAGGRGSYEQYF.

The chain uses TRBV5-6 and TRBJ2-7, with TRBD2 matching 8 bases. The CDR3 runs to 15 residues. The J segment lost 3 bases and the V segment lost 4 bases, leaving 9 bases of the junction unmatched. Germline CDR1 reads SGHDT; CDR2 reads YYEEEE. The CDR3 loop reads CASSPSGSLYYEQYF. For the CDR3, the DNA is TGTGCCAGCAGCCCCAGCGGGAGTTTGTACTACGAGCAGTACTTC. Filled out from reference TRBV5-6 and TRBJ2-7, the complete variable domain reads DAGVTQSPTHLIKTRGQQVTLRCSPKSGHDTVSWYQQALGQGPQFIFQYYEEEERQRGNFPDRFSGHQFPNYSSELNVNALLLGDSALYLCASSPSGSLYYEQYFGPGTRLTVT.

The chain joins TRBV3-1 (or the pseudogene TRBV3-2) to TRBJ1-6; 7 bases map to TRBD1. With 2 bases clipped from V and 9 bases from J, the junction kept 10 bases outside the gene matches. The CDR3 length is 16 residues. Germline CDR1 and CDR2: LGHDT and YNNKEL (reference sequence). CDR3 sequence (DNA): TGTGCCAGCAGCCAAACCCCAGGGGGTCTTGGTTCACCCCTCCACTTT. As protein: CASSQTPGGLGSPLHF.

The V and J genes are TRBV7-9 and TRBJ2-7, with D perhaps TRBD2 (6 bases). Germline V gene sequence: CDR1 SEHNR, CDR2 FQNEAQ (reference sequence). The CDR3 has 13 amino acids. V lost 5 bases and J lost 3, with 11 bases in between. CDR3 DNA: TGTGCCAGCAGCCCCCTCGGGAGCTACGAGCAGTACTTC. The encoded protein is CASSPLGSYEQYF. The full variable domain, with the rest looked up from reference TRBV7-9 and TRBJ2-7, is DTGVSQNPRHKITKRGQNVTFRCDPISEHNRLYWYRQTLGQGPEFLTYFQNEAQLEKSRLLSDRFSAERPKGSFSTLEIQRTEQGDSAMYLCASSPLGSYEQYFGPGTRLTVT.

V gene TRBV7-2 combines with J gene TRBJ2-7, with 7 bases aligning to TRBD1. V lost 5 bases, J lost 3 bases, and 10 bases stayed unmatched. This CDR3 contains 15 residues. Germline V gene data show CDR1 as SGHTA and CDR2 as FQGNSA. DNA of the CDR3: TGTGCCAGCAGCCCCCCGGGACAGTACTACTACGAGCAGTACTTC. Its translation: CASSPPGQYYYEQYF.

The chain employs TRBV9 and TRBJ1-4, with 7 bases aligning to TRBD1. CDR1 and CDR2 (germline): SGDLS, YYNGEE. V dropped 3 bases and J dropped 5; count of bases not matched to a gene: 7. CDR3 length equals 15 residues. CDR3 bases: TGTGCCAGCAGCGGTCGACAGGGCTTAAATGAAAAACTGTTTTTT. Translated, it gives CASSGRQGLNEKLFF.

This chain links TRBV6-5 with TRBJ1-4, with D perhaps TRBD1 (5 bases). V was clipped by 6 bases and J by 7 bases, with 12 bases between them. The germline CDR1 and CDR2 sequences are MNHEY and SVGAGI. The CDR3 is 13 residues long. This CDR3 reads CASRGVVGEKLFF. CDR3 sequence (DNA): TGTGCCAGCAGGGGGGTGGTAGGTGAAAAACTGTTTTTT.

In DNA form, the CDR3 reads TGTGCCAGCAGTTACTCGATAGCGGGGGGGCAGGATACGCAGTATTTT. This codes for CASSYSIAGGQDTQYF. The chain links TRBV6-5 to TRBJ2-3, with 11 positions matching TRBD2. Germline assignment: CDR1 MNHEY and CDR2 SVGAGI. V lost 0 bases, J lost 6 bases, and 5 bases stayed unmatched. This CDR3 has 16 residues.

The chain combines TRBV7-9 with TRBJ2-5; D possibly matches TRBD1 or TRBD2 (5 bases each). V dropped 1 base and J dropped 5 bases, with 11 bases sitting between them. In germline, CDR1 is SEHNR, CDR2 FQNEAQ (reference sequence). CDR3 length: 14 amino acids. Written as DNA, the CDR3 is TGTGCCAGCAGCTTAGGGGACGGACCCGAGACCCAGTACTTC. It is translated as CASSLGDGPETQYF.